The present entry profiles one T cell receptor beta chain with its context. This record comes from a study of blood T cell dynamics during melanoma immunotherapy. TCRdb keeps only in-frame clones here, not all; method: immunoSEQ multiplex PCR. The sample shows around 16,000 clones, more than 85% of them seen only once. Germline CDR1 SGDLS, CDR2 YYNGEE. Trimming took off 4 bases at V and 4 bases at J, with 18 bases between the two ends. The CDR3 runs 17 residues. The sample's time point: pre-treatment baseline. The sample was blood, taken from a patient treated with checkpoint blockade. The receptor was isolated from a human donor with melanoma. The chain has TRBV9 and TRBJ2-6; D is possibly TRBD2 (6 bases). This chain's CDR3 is CASSSGGTGLGANVLTF. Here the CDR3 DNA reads TGTGCCAGCAGCTCCGGGGGTACGGGTCTCGGGGCCAACGTCCTGACTTTC.